These 16 T cell receptor beta chains were all obtained from the same sample, sequenced in a study of T cell responses to AZD1222 COVID-19 vaccine (dated by TCRdb to the early 2020s). Receptors were amplified or captured by the immunoSEQ multiplex PCR assay. Entries here come from immuneACCESS through TCRdb and include only in-frame sequences with V and J called. Some clones fail to appear in such tables; in the studies checked, an unresolved V gene covers under half of the shortfall, and the cause of the remainder is unknown. In all, the sample holds 85,000 to 100,000 clones, and about 72% of those were seen once. The ten largest clonotypes hold roughly 20% of the sample. Interpreted using the paper, the time point label stands for: baseline before first vaccination. The source was peripheral blood, collected on day 0 of AZD1222 vaccination. The source is an adult in good health.

A single count supports this clone. CDR3 residues: CASSQQGLLAGGRNTGELFF. CDR3 nucleotide sequence: TGTGCCAGCAGCCAACAGGGATTGCTAGCGGGAGGCCGAAACACCGGGGAGCTGTTTTTT. V is TRBV14 and J is TRBJ2-2; 11 bases line up with TRBD2. This CDR3 spans 20 amino acids. Germline V gene lookup returns CDR1 SGHDN and CDR2 FVKESK. Germline trimming cut 2 bases from V and 2 bases from J; bases unmatched to any gene: 13.

This clone has only one observation. The CDR3 sequence: CASSPGQHSNQPQHF. The CDR3 bases are TGTGCCAGCTCACCTGGACAGCATAGCAATCAGCCCCAGCATTTT. The chain recombines TRBV18 with TRBJ1-5, with D maybe TRBD1 (6 bases). Trimming pared 3 bases from V and 0 bases from J, leaving 9 bases between. Per germline, CDR1 KGHSH and CDR2 LQKENI. The CDR3 is 15 residues long.

The genes are TRBV27 and TRBJ1-2; a possible D gene is TRBD1 (5 bases). This CDR3 is built from 17 residues. Germline values: CDR1 MNHEY, CDR2 SMNVEV (reference sequence). With 3 bases removed from V and 4 bases from J, the gap between germline ends came to 21 bases. CDR3 protein: CASSLWAGRVNTYGYTF. CDR3 nucleotide sequence: TGTGCCAGCAGTTTGTGGGCAGGGAGGGTGAATACCTATGGCTACACCTTC.

This clone was seen only a few times. The chain joins TRBV30 to TRBJ2-7; 8 nucleotides agree with TRBD1. Germline CDR1 is GTSNPN and CDR2 is SVGIG (reference sequence). The CDR3 sequence is 10 residues long. V was clipped by 5 bases and J by 10 bases; unmatched bases: 4. This CDR3 is CAWGTGIQYF. Here the CDR3 DNA reads TGTGCCTGGGGGACAGGCATCCAGTACTTC. Full variable domain (rest looked up from reference TRBV30 and TRBJ2-7): SQTIHQWPATLVQPVGSPLSLECTVEGTSNPNLYWYRQAAGRGLQLLFYSVGIGQISSEVPQNLSASRPQDRQFILSSKKLLLSDSGFYLCAWGTGIQYFGPGTRLTVT.

The chain uses TRBV5-4 and TRBJ2-1; 8 bases match TRBD1. V dropped 4 bases and J dropped 6; count of bases not matched to a gene: 6. This CDR3 is 14 amino acids long. Germline values: CDR1 SGHNT, CDR2 YYREEE (reference sequence). The CDR3 loop reads CASSPGQDRNEQFF. DNA for the CDR3: TGTGCCAGCAGCCCGGGACAGGATCGCAATGAGCAGTTCTTC.

V is TRBV18 and J is TRBJ1-4; 7 bases map to TRBD1. Germline lookup yields CDR1 KGHSH and CDR2 LQKENI. The junction had 4 bases not matched to a gene; V was cut back by 6 bases and J by 3 bases. This CDR3 contains 14 residues. CDR3 in DNA: TGTGCCAGCTCCAAGGGGGCGTCTAATGAAAAACTGTTTTTT. This sequence encodes CASSKGASNEKLFF.

The chain uses TRBV7-9 and TRBJ2-1; 7 bases are shared with TRBD1. The CDR3 is made up of 15 amino acids. The J segment lost 5 bases and the V segment lost 3 bases, leaving 7 bases of the junction unmatched. CDR1 and CDR2 from the germline V gene are SEHNR and FQNEAQ (reference sequence). CDR3 nucleotide sequence: TGTGCCAGCAGCTTCACAGGGGCAGGGGACAATGAGCAGTTCTTC. Amino acid sequence: CASSFTGAGDNEQFF.

The chain joins TRBV9 to TRBJ1-3; no clear D gene. Trimming stripped 4 bases from V and 1 base from J, with 12 bases between. CDR3 size: 15 residues. Per the germline V gene, CDR1 is SGDLS and CDR2 is YYNGEE. CDR3 residues: CASSSRHSSGNTIYF. CDR3 in DNA: TGTGCCAGCAGCTCCAGACACTCTTCTGGAAACACCATATATTTT.

V gene TRBV4-3 combines with J gene TRBJ2-7; no clear D gene. The CDR3 is made up of 13 amino acids. Germline V CDR1 and CDR2: LGHNA, YSLEER. V gave up 0 bases and J gave up 6 bases, with 9 bases separating them. The CDR3 here is CASSQDKEGEQYF. The DNA for the CDR3 is TGCGCCAGCAGCCAAGATAAGGAAGGCGAGCAGTACTTC.

This chain links TRBV7-6 with TRBJ1-4, with D unclear. Germline CDR1 and CDR2: SGHVS and FNYEAQ. Between the trimmed V and J ends, which lost 1 base and 4 bases, there was a span of 10 bases. The CDR3 has 15 residues. CDR3 sequence: CASSLGAGRNEKLFF. As DNA, the CDR3 is TGTGCCAGCAGCTTAGGGGCTGGCCGTAATGAAAAACTGTTTTTT.

This chain joins TRBV7-2 and TRBJ2-1; D could derive from TRBD1 or TRBD2 (5 bases each). Germline CDR1 is SGHTA and CDR2 is FQGNSA. The CDR3 spans 13 residues. V shed 3 bases and J shed 9 bases, with 12 bases lying between them. In nucleotides, the CDR3 is TGTGCCAGCAGCTTCATGGGGACCAGTGAGCAGTTCTTC. As protein: CASSFMGTSEQFF.

The chain uses TRBV6-1 and TRBJ1-1; D gene unclear. The CDR3 contains 18 residues. The ends were cut back, 0 bases at V and 0 bases at J, with 17 bases in the middle. Germline V gives CDR1 MNHNS, CDR2 SASEGT. The CDR3 coding sequence is TGTGCCAGCAGTGAAGCCATGTACTCTTGGGTTATGAACACTGAAGCTTTCTTT. This gives the protein CASSEAMYSWVMNTEAFF.

The chain recombines TRBV18 with TRBJ2-7; unclear D gene. Germline V lookup: CDR1 KGHSH, CDR2 LQKENI. Trimming cost V 6 bases and J 0 bases, with 12 bases left between them. CDR3 length: 14 residues. The CDR3: CASSLSTNSYEQYF. CDR3 bases: TGTGCCAGCTCCCTTAGCACTAACTCCTACGAGCAGTACTTC.

The V and J genes are TRBV19 and TRBJ2-5; 7 bases are a match to TRBD1. CDR3 length equals 13 residues. The V gene end was trimmed by 6 bases and the J gene end by 2 bases; junction bases not matched to a gene: 3. Germline CDR1 LNHDA, CDR2 SQIVND (reference sequence). This CDR3 is CASSSTGQETQYF. CDR3 nucleotides: TGTGCCAGTAGCTCGACAGGGCAAGAGACCCAGTACTTC.

The sample holds one count of this clone. This chain uses TRBV5-1 with TRBJ2-1; 9 bases are a match to TRBD2. The CDR3 extends over 15 amino acids. Germline V CDR1 and CDR2: SGHRS, YFSETQ. V shed 5 bases and J 0 bases; nucleotides not matched to a gene: 3. The CDR3 is CASRNSGGSYNEQFF. CDR3 coding DNA: TGCGCCAGCAGGAATAGCGGGGGCTCCTACAATGAGCAGTTCTTC.

This clone came up a few times. The chain has TRBV12-3 or TRBV12-4 and TRBJ1-6; D is undetermined. The CDR3 has 11 amino acids. With 6 bases removed from V and 14 bases from J, the gap between germline ends came to 11 bases. The CDR3 DNA reads TGTGCCAGCAGCCGTGAGGCCACCCTCCACTTT. Protein: CASSREATLHF.